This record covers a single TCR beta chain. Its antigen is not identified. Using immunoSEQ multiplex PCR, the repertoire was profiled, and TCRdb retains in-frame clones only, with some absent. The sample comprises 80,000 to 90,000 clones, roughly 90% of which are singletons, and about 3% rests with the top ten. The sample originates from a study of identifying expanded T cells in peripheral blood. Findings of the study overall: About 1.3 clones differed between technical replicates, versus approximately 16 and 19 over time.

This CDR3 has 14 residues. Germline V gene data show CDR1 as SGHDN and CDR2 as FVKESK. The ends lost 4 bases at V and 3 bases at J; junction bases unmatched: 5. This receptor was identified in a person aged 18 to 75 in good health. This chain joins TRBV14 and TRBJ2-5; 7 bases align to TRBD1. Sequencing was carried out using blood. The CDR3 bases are TGTGCCAGCAGCCTCCGGGACAGAGAAGAGACCCAGTACTTC. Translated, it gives CASSLRDREETQYF.